This T cell receptor (beta chain) was captured by sequencing in a study of T cell responses to AZD1222 COVID-19 vaccine. Study-wide results and caveats: Close to half of all spike-specific TCRs reportedly target regions of the variants that are unmutated.

Assay used: immunoSEQ multiplex PCR; TCRdb lists only in-frame clones, some missing. The top ten clones hold about 4.8% of a sample with roughly 140,000 clones, over 75% of them seen once. In this sample, this clone turned up once. The antigen remains unidentified. CDR3 length equals 16 residues. With V trimmed by 0 bases and J by 5 bases, 8 bases remained unmatched. Germline loops: CDR1 SGDLS, CDR2 YYNGEE. The TCR sequence derives from an adult in good health. The sequenced sample was peripheral blood, obtained on day 0 of AZD1222 vaccination. The chain has TRBV9 and TRBJ1-1; 9 nucleotides agree with TRBD1. The CDR3 loop reads CASSVEQGAGWTEAFF. CDR3 DNA: TGTGCCAGCAGCGTAGAACAGGGGGCGGGGTGGACTGAAGCTTTCTTT.